This is a list of T cell receptor beta chains from one sample in a study of CD8+ T cells in alopecia areata. TCRdb's table, derived via immunoSEQ multiplex PCR, lists solely in-frame clones and lacks some. The data hold some 170,000 clones, with 50% to 70% observed a single time. Sequenced here: CD4+ T cells sorted from blood, sampled at week 0. The receptors shown here come from a human donor with alopecia areata. Each CDR3 is given with its conserved first and last residue. D genes are given only for firm matches.

>-|TRBJ2-7|TRBV5-1
CASSLMGTHPEQYF
TGCGCCAGCAGCTTGATGGGCACACACCCCGAGCAGTACTTC
>-|TRBJ2-5|TRBV5-6
CASSLQGGKTQYF
TGTGCCAGCAGCTTGCAGGGTGGAAAGACCCAGTACTTC
>TRBD1|TRBJ1-2|TRBV30
CAWIGTRTGLNYGYTF
TGTGCCTGGATCGGAACCCGGACAGGTTTAAACTATGGCTACACCTTC
>TRBD1|TRBJ1-2|TRBV29-1
CSARQGNNYGYTF
TGCAGCGCCCGACAGGGAAATAACTATGGCTACACCTTC
>-|TRBJ2-5|TRBV7-2
CASSLGFVGGETQYF
TGTGCCAGCAGCTTGGGTTTCGTGGGGGGAGAGACCCAGTACTTC
>TRBD1|TRBJ2-7|TRBV29-1
CSVYPGGAFHEQYF
TGCAGCGTTTATCCAGGGGGCGCTTTTCACGAGCAGTACTTC
>-|TRBJ2-5|TRBV29-1
CSVGWRSQETQYF
TGCAGCGTTGGGTGGAGGAGTCAAGAGACCCAGTACTTC
>TRBD2|TRBJ2-5|TRBV7-7
CASSLLAGGQETQYF
TGTGCCAGCAGCTTATTAGCGGGGGGGCAAGAGACCCAGTACTTC
>-|TRBJ1-2|TRBV30
CAWRQGLGGYTF
TGTGCCTGGAGGCAGGGGTTAGGTGGCTACACCTTC
>TRBD2|TRBJ2-1|TRBV4-1
CASSTLAGVSDNEQFF
TGCGCCAGCAGCACCTTAGCGGGGGTATCCGACAATGAGCAGTTCTTC